A selection of T cell receptor beta chains follows, all from one sample in a study of blood T cell repertoires in COVID-19. Sequencing used immunoSEQ multiplex PCR; TCRdb keeps in-frame clones, though not all of them. The sample has 28,000 or so clones, under 90% seen once. Sequences were obtained from peripheral blood. All receptors come from a human donor in a cohort sampled during active COVID-19. CDR3s include the opening cysteine and the closing phenylalanine or tryptophan. The D gene is left open where the match is weak. Size is omitted from some rows. Given values are once, few, many or a class for expanded clones.

V	size	J	D	CDR3	DNA
TRBV5-1	NA	TRBJ2-1	TRBD2	CASSWRESSYNEQFF	TGCGCCAGCAGCTGGCGGGAGAGCTCCTACAATGAGCAGTTCTTC
TRBV2	NA	TRBJ2-1	TRBD2	CASSVLAGAHNEQFF	TGTGCCAGCAGTGTGCTAGCGGGGGCCCACAATGAGCAGTTCTTC
TRBV24-1	NA	TRBJ2-1	NA	CATSDSSRGNYNEQFF	TGTGCCACCAGTGATTCCTCTCGCGGGAATTACAATGAGCAGTTCTTC
TRBV28	NA	TRBJ1-2	NA	CASAYRRVSYGYTF	TGTGCCAGCGCCTACAGGAGGGTCTCCTATGGCTACACCTTC
TRBV6-5	NA	TRBJ2-2	NA	CASSPTVNTGELFF	TGTGCCAGCAGTCCCACAGTGAACACCGGGGAGCTGTTTTTT
TRBV15	NA	TRBJ2-7	NA	CATSRAPSYEQYF	TGTGCCACCAGCAGAGCCCCTTCCTACGAGCAGTACTTC
TRBV7-8	NA	TRBJ1-4	NA	CASSLGGTNEKLFF	TGTGCCAGCAGCTTAGGCGGAACTAATGAAAAACTGTTTTTT
TRBV19	NA	TRBJ2-2	NA	CASRKAEVNTGELFF	TGTGCCAGTAGAAAAGCTGAAGTGAACACCGGGGAGCTGTTTTTT
TRBV5-4	NA	TRBJ2-5	TRBD2	CASSRIAGGPETQYF	TGTGCCAGCAGCCGTATAGCGGGGGGGCCGGAGACCCAGTACTTC
TRBV5-1	NA	TRBJ2-5	NA	CASSFQGQETQYF	TGCGCCAGCAGCTTCCAGGGACAAGAGACCCAGTACTTC
TRBV3-1/TRBV3-2	NA	TRBJ1-6	NA	CASSLQIGGNSPLHF	TGTGCCAGCAGTCTTCAAATAGGGGGTAATTCACCCCTCCACTTT
TRBV5-1	NA	TRBJ2-1	TRBD2	CASKNQLAGYNEQFF	TGCGCCAGCAAGAACCAACTAGCGGGATACAATGAGCAGTTCTTC
TRBV20-1	NA	TRBJ2-1	NA	CSASQGGNEQFF	TGCAGTGCTAGTCAAGGGGGCAATGAGCAGTTCTTC
TRBV10-3	NA	TRBJ2-1	TRBD1	CAIRTGTGVNEQFF	TGTGCCATCAGAACCGGGACAGGGGTCAATGAGCAGTTCTTC
TRBV9	NA	TRBJ1-3	NA	CASSVEEWPSSGNTIYF	TGTGCCAGCAGCGTGGAGGAATGGCCGAGCTCTGGAAACACCATATATTTT
TRBV27	once	TRBJ1-2	NA	CASSSAKASGYGYTF	TGTGCCAGCAGTTCCGCGAAGGCCAGCGGCTATGGCTACACCTTC
TRBV6-6	NA	TRBJ1-4	NA	CASSRGGTNEKLFF	TGTGCCAGCAGCCGGGGGGGTACTAATGAAAAACTGTTTTTT
TRBV9	NA	TRBJ2-2	TRBD2	CASSARLAQNTGELFF	TGTGCCAGCAGCGCGCGACTAGCGCAGAACACCGGGGAGCTGTTTTTT
TRBV19	NA	TRBJ2-1	TRBD1	CASSTGQGNEQFF	TGTGCCAGTAGTACTGGACAGGGCAATGAGCAGTTCTTC
TRBV7-8	NA	TRBJ1-5	NA	CASSVLGGADVGNQPQHF	TGTGCCAGCAGCGTACTAGGGGGGGCTGACGTCGGAAATCAGCCCCAGCATTTT
TRBV12-5	NA	TRBJ2-7	TRBD2	CASGLRLAGSSYEQYF	TGTGCTAGTGGTCTCCGACTAGCGGGAAGCTCCTACGAGCAGTACTTC
TRBV7-2	NA	TRBJ2-1	TRBD2	CASSTTSGSMQFF	TGTGCCAGCAGCACTACTAGCGGGAGTATGCAGTTCTTC
TRBV3-1/TRBV3-2	NA	TRBJ2-5	TRBD2	CASSPGTSGGRETQYF	TGTGCCAGCAGCCCCGGGACTAGCGGGGGAAGGGAGACCCAGTACTTC
TRBV15	NA	TRBJ2-4	TRBD1	CATSGRQGAAKNIQYF	TGTGCCACCAGCGGAAGACAGGGGGCAGCCAAAAACATTCAGTACTTC
TRBV18	NA	TRBJ2-2	NA	CASSLGTTNTGELFF	TGTGCCAGCTCACTCGGGACAACGAACACCGGGGAGCTGTTTTTT
TRBV19	NA	TRBJ2-3	TRBD1	CASSKTGAARTDTQYF	TGTGCCAGTAGTAAAACAGGGGCGGCGCGGACAGATACGCAGTATTTT
TRBV27	NA	TRBJ2-3	TRBD2	CASSLFGVAGLGTQYF	TGTGCCAGCAGTTTGTTTGGGGTAGCGGGATTGGGTACGCAGTATTTT
TRBV7-8	once	TRBJ2-7	NA	CASSYQRYEQYF	TGTGCCAGCAGCTACCAACGGTACGAGCAGTACTTC
TRBV28	NA	TRBJ1-2	NA	CASTDAGVLTF	TGTGCCAGCACAGACGCCGGGGTACTCACCTTC
TRBV2	NA	TRBJ1-5	TRBD1	CASSKQRQGGNQPQHF	TGTGCCAGCAGTAAGCAGAGACAGGGTGGCAATCAGCCCCAGCATTTT
TRBV6-5	NA	TRBJ2-1	TRBD2	CASSPGGAPTNEQFF	TGTGCCAGCAGCCCCGGGGGGGCCCCGACAAATGAGCAGTTCTTC
TRBV11-2	once	TRBJ2-3	TRBD1	CASSFLTGAERDTQYF	TGTGCCAGCAGCTTCCTCACAGGGGCGGAAAGAGATACGCAGTATTTT
TRBV4-1	NA	TRBJ1-2	NA	CASSQDPRANYGYTF	TGCGCCAGCAGCCAAGATCCCCGAGCTAACTATGGCTACACCTTC
TRBV11-2	NA	TRBJ2-3	TRBD1	CASSWDRSTDTQYF	TGTGCCAGCAGCTGGGACAGAAGCACAGATACGCAGTATTTT
TRBV19	NA	TRBJ1-5	NA	CASSISGQPQHF	TGTGCCAGTAGTATATCAGGGCAGCCCCAGCATTTT
TRBV7-9	NA	TRBJ2-3	TRBD2	CATNIAGVDTQYF	TGTGCCACCAACATAGCGGGAGTGGATACGCAGTATTTT
TRBV11-3	NA	TRBJ2-3	TRBD2	CASSLVLAGGPDTQYF	TGTGCCAGCAGCTTGGTACTAGCGGGGGGGCCTGATACGCAGTATTTT
TRBV3-1/TRBV3-2	NA	TRBJ2-1	TRBD1	CASSLNPGQEQFF	TGTGCCAGCAGCCTAAACCCGGGACAGGAGCAGTTCTTC
TRBV3-1/TRBV3-2	few	TRBJ1-6	NA	CASSFSGTSNSPLHF	TGTGCCAGCAGCTTCTCCGGGACATCCAATTCACCCCTCCACTTT
TRBV3-1/TRBV3-2	NA	TRBJ2-7	NA	CASSPRVPYEQYF	TGTGCCAGCAGCCCCCGGGTTCCCTACGAGCAGTACTTC
TRBV12-5	NA	TRBJ1-1	NA	CASGPRAANTEAFF	TGTGCTAGTGGCCCGAGGGCGGCGAACACTGAAGCTTTCTTT
TRBV27	few	TRBJ2-7	NA	CASSFSYEQYF	TGTGCCAGCAGTTTTAGTTACGAGCAGTACTTC
TRBV2	few	TRBJ1-3	NA	CASSERQDVYF	TGTGCCAGCAGTGAACGGCAGGATGTATATTTT
TRBV5-4	NA	TRBJ2-3	TRBD2	CASSAGPGTSGGLFNTQYF	TGTGCCAGCAGCGCGGGTCCCGGGACTAGCGGGGGGCTTTTTAATACGCAGTATTTT
TRBV21-1	NA	TRBJ2-6	NA	CASNADRALSLVAGANVLTF	TGTGCCAGCAACGCGGACAGGGCCCTTTCTCTAGTGGCTGGGGCCAACGTCCTGACTTTC
TRBV7-2	NA	TRBJ2-1	TRBD1	CASSLASAGGWNEQFF	TGTGCCAGCAGCTTAGCGTCGGCAGGGGGCTGGAATGAGCAGTTCTTC
TRBV12-3/TRBV12-4	NA	TRBJ1-1	NA	CASASGGTEAFF	TGTGCCAGCGCAAGCGGGGGGACTGAAGCTTTCTTT
TRBV2	NA	TRBJ1-1	NA	CASRGKTGDTEAFF	TGTGCCAGCAGAGGAAAAACAGGTGACACTGAAGCTTTCTTT
TRBV28	NA	TRBJ2-3	NA	CASSGAWQGTDTQYF	TGTGCCAGCAGCGGGGCCTGGCAGGGGACAGATACGCAGTATTTT
TRBV2	NA	TRBJ2-3	TRBD2	CASLGRGGRDTQYF	TGTGCCAGCCTCGGGCGGGGGGGCCGAGATACGCAGTATTTT